The rows below give T cell receptor beta chains drawn from one sample of a study of human T cells and chemical hapten exposure. One entry per CDR3 protein, called by TCRdb with MiXCR from the RACE reads. Here the sample spans about 50,000 distinct CDR3 sequences, 9.9% being singletons. Sequencing was performed on whole blood, taken in connection with sensitization to the hapten diphenylcyclopropenone (DPC). The receptors were gathered from a woman aged 50 to 60 with alopecia areata. Some clones in this sample may be carry-over from other donors' samples. CDR3s include the opening cysteine and the closing phenylalanine or tryptophan. Each record gives: CDR3 length, V gene, clone size, J gene, D gene, CDR3 protein, CDR3 DNA. D genes are given only for firm matches. The listing skips clone size in some rows; elsewhere it reads once, few, many or a size class.

>15|TRBV11-2|few|TRBJ2-7|.
CASSPGQLYSYEQYF
TGTGCCAGCAGCCCCGGACAGCTCTACTCCTACGAGCAGTACTTC
>15|TRBV9|.|TRBJ2-1|TRBD2
CASSVSSGSFHEQFF
TGTGCCAGCAGCGTCTCTAGCGGGAGTTTCCATGAGCAGTTCTTC
>16|TRBV12-3/TRBV12-4|few|TRBJ2-2|.
CASSLQEIANTGELFF
TGTGCCAGCAGTCTACAGGAGATCGCGAACACCGGGGAGCTGTTTTTT
>14|TRBV29-1|few|TRBJ2-7|TRBD2
CSVLQTRGYYEQYF
TGCAGCGTCTTACAGACGCGGGGGTACTACGAGCAGTACTTC
>15|TRBV20-1|many|TRBJ1-5|TRBD1
CSATSLGQGDQPQHF
TGCAGTGCTACCTCTCTCGGACAGGGCGATCAGCCCCAGCATTTT
>16|TRBV7-9|.|TRBJ2-2|.
CASSRLATANTGELFF
TGTGCCAGCAGCCGCCTGGCAACTGCGAACACCGGGGAGCTGTTTTTT
>12|TRBV29-1|.|TRBJ1-1|.
CSVSGVNTEAFF
TGCAGCGTTTCAGGGGTGAACACTGAAGCTTTCTTT
>16|TRBV4-2|many|TRBJ1-1|.
CASSQESRQRTSEAFF
TGTGCCAGCAGCCAAGAATCTCGACAGCGGACATCTGAAGCTTTCTTT
>15|TRBV10-3|many|TRBJ2-6|.
CAISWRTSGANVLTF
TGTGCCATCAGTTGGCGGACCTCTGGGGCCAACGTCCTGACTTTC
>10|TRBV28|few|TRBJ1-2|.
CASSNYGYTF
TGTGCCAGCAGCAACTATGGCTACACCTTC
>14|TRBV12-3/TRBV12-4|few|TRBJ1-6|.
CASSFKQTSSPLHF
TGTGCCAGCAGTTTCAAGCAGACCAGTTCTCCCCTCCACTTT
>15|TRBV9|few|TRBJ2-3|.
CASSPSMGQQDTQYF
TGTGCCAGCAGCCCGTCCATGGGCCAGCAAGATACGCAGTATTTT
>14|TRBV14|few|TRBJ1-2|TRBD1
CASSPGGTGHGYTF
TGTGCCAGCAGCCCAGGCGGGACAGGGCATGGCTACACCTTC
>14|TRBV5-1|few|TRBJ1-4|.
CASSFPGGEEKLFF
TGCGCCAGCAGCTTTCCGGGGGGCGAGGAAAAACTGTTTTTT
>14|TRBV12-3/TRBV12-4|many|TRBJ2-5|TRBD2
CASSLSGSGETQYF
TGTGCCAGCAGTTTGAGCGGGAGCGGAGAGACCCAGTACTTC
>17|TRBV6-5|many|TRBJ1-3|.
CASSPGSLFSSGNTIYF
TGTGCCAGCAGCCCCGGTAGCCTTTTCTCCTCTGGAAACACCATATATTTT
>15|TRBV7-9|.|TRBJ2-3|TRBD2
CASSPTSGSADTQYF
TGTGCCAGCAGCCCGACTAGCGGGAGCGCAGATACGCAGTATTTT
>13|TRBV7-9|few|TRBJ2-7|TRBD1
CASSLETGSEQYF
TGTGCCAGCAGCTTGGAGACAGGGTCCGAGCAGTACTTC
>12|TRBV2|.|TRBJ2-7|TRBD1
CASRDSSYEQYF
TGTGCCAGTAGGGACAGCTCCTACGAGCAGTACTTC
>15|TRBV4-1|few|TRBJ2-7|.
CASSQPGPLHYEQYF
TGCGCCAGCAGCCAGCCGGGACCTCTTCACTACGAGCAGTACTTC
>17|TRBV28|few|TRBJ2-2|.
CASSLPPPGTNTGELFF
TGTGCCAGCAGTTTACCCCCCCCCGGGACCAACACCGGGGAGCTGTTTTTT
>14|TRBV6-1|.|TRBJ2-7|.
CASRGRGVSYEQYF
TGTGCCAGCAGGGGAAGAGGGGTCTCCTACGAGCAGTACTTC
>12|TRBV2|.|TRBJ2-7|.
CASSAGVYEQYF
TGTGCCAGCAGTGCGGGGGTTTACGAGCAGTACTTC
>13|TRBV5-1|many|TRBJ2-3|TRBD1
CASRTGDTDTQYF
TGCGCCAGCAGGACAGGGGACACAGATACGCAGTATTTT
>16|TRBV5-1|.|TRBJ2-3|TRBD2
CASSLLASGSPDTQYF
TGCGCCAGCAGCTTGCTCGCTAGCGGGAGTCCAGATACGCAGTATTTT
>13|TRBV27|many|TRBJ1-6|.
CASSLYSDIPLHF
TGTGCCAGCAGTTTATACAGCGATATTCCCCTCCACTTT
>12|TRBV28|few|TRBJ2-2|.
CASTPVHGELFF
TGTGCCAGCACCCCCGTCCACGGGGAGCTGTTTTTT
>18|TRBV27|.|TRBJ2-7|.
CASRQTPGPTKFSYEQYF
TGTGCCAGCAGACAGACCCCGGGTCCCACAAAATTCTCCTACGAGCAGTACTTC
>12|TRBV19|many|TRBJ1-2|.
CASSPSYHGYTF
TGTGCCAGTAGTCCATCCTATCATGGCTACACCTTC
>12|TRBV4-1|medium-sized|TRBJ2-1|.
CASSVPGDEQFF
TGCGCCAGCAGCGTCCCTGGAGATGAGCAGTTCTTC
>14|TRBV7-2|many|TRBJ2-5|.
CASSLGTGRETQYF
TGTGCCAGCAGCTTAGGGACCGGACGGGAGACCCAGTACTTC
>16|TRBV9|many|TRBJ2-7|TRBD2
CASSVRASGGALEQYF
TGTGCCAGCAGCGTCAGGGCTAGCGGGGGGGCCCTCGAGCAGTACTTC
>12|TRBV29-1|many|TRBJ1-1|.
CSVVGSATEAFF
TGCAGCGTTGTAGGGTCTGCCACTGAAGCTTTCTTT
>15|TRBV18|.|TRBJ2-2|TRBD1
CASSPGQVGTGELFF
TGTGCCAGCTCACCCGGACAGGTCGGCACCGGGGAGCTGTTTTTT
>16|TRBV21-1|few|TRBJ2-3|.
CASSKYPVQFTDTQYF
TGTGCCAGCAGCAAGTACCCCGTACAATTCACAGATACGCAGTATTTT
>14|TRBV27|.|TRBJ2-1|TRBD2
CATAGGISYNEQFF
TGTGCCACAGCGGGAGGGATCTCCTACAATGAGCAGTTCTTC
>14|TRBV6-5|.|TRBJ1-6|.
CASSMTGYNSPLHF
TGTGCCAGCAGTATGACAGGCTATAATTCACCCCTCCACTTT
>12|TRBV12-3/TRBV12-4|.|TRBJ2-7|.
CASSYPTGEQYF
TGTGCCAGCAGTTACCCCACTGGCGAGCAGTACTTC
>11|TRBV29-1|.|TRBJ2-2|.
CSAQRSGELFF
TGCAGCGCCCAACGGTCCGGGGAGCTGTTTTTT
>16|TRBV27|.|TRBJ2-7|.
CASSARLPPLPYEQYF
TGTGCCAGCAGTGCCCGACTACCACCTCTACCTTACGAGCAGTACTTC
>14|TRBV18|many|TRBJ1-1|TRBD1
CASSQRDRAPEAFF
TGTGCCAGCTCACAACGCGACAGGGCCCCTGAAGCTTTCTTT
>14|TRBV3-1|once|TRBJ2-1|.
CASSPGLPYNEQFF
TGTGCCAGCAGCCCGGGACTCCCCTACAATGAGCAGTTCTTC
>12|TRBV12-5|few|TRBJ1-1|.
CASGDQNTEAFF
TGTGCTAGTGGGGACCAGAACACTGAAGCTTTCTTT
>13|TRBV6-1|few|TRBJ2-4|.
CASSAQGEDIQYF
TGTGCCAGCAGTGCACAGGGTGAGGACATTCAGTACTTC